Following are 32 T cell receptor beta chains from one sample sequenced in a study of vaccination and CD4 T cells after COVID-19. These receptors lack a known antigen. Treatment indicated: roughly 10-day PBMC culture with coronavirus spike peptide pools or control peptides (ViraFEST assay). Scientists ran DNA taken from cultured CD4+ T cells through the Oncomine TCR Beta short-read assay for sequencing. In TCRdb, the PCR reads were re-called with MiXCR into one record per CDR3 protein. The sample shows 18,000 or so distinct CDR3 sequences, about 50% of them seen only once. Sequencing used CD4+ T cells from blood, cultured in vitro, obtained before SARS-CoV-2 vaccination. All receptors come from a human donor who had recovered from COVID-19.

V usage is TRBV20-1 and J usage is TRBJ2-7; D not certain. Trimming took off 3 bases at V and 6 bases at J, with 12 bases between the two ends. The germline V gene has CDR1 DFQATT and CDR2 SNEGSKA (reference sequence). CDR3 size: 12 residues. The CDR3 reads CSASSLAGEQYF. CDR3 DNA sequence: TGCAGTGCTAGTAGCTTAGCCGGCGAGCAGTACTTC.

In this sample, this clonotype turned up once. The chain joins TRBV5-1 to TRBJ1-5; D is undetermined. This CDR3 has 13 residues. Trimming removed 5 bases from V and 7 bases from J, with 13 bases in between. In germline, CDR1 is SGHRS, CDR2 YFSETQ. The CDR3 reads CASSSHPGQPQHF. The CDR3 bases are TGCGCCAGCAGTTCTCACCCGGGACAGCCCCAGCATTTT.

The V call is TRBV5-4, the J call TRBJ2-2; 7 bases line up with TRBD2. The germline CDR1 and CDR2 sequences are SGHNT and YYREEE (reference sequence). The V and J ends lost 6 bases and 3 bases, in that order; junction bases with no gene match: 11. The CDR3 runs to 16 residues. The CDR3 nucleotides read TGTGCCAGCAACTATATAGCGGGCGTTGACACCGGGGAGCTGTTTTTT. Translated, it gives CASNYIAGVDTGELFF.

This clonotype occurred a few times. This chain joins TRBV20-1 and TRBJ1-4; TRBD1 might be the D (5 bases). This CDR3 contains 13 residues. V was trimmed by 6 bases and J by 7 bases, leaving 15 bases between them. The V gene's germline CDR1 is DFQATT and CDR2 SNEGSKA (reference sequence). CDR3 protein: CSARDALGEKLFF. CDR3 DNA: TGCAGTGCCAGGGACGCCCTTGGTGAAAAACTGTTTTTT.

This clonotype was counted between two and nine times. CDR3 bases: TGTGCCAGCAGTTTAAAAGGCTCGCAATTCTACGAGCAGTACTTC. Translating gives CASSLKGSQFYEQYF. V and J are TRBV27 and TRBJ2-7; D is undetermined. The CDR3 contains 15 residues. Trimming shortened V by 2 bases and J by 3 bases, and 14 bases separated the two germline ends. Germline V gene data show CDR1 as MNHEY and CDR2 as SMNVEV (reference sequence).

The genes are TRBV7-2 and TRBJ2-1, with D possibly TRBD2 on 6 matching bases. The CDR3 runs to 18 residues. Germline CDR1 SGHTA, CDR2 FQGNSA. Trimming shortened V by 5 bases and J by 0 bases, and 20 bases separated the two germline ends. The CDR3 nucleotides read TGTGCCAGCAGCCCCACCTCGGGACTCTCGAGCTCCTACAATGAGCAGTTCTTC. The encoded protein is CASSPTSGLSSSYNEQFF.

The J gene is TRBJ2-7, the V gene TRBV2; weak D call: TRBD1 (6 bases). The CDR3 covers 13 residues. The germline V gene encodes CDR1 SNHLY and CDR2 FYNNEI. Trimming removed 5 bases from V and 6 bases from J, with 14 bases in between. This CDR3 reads CASSPGDYFEQYF. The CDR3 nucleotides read TGTGCCAGCAGTCCAGGGGATTATTTCGAGCAGTACTTC.

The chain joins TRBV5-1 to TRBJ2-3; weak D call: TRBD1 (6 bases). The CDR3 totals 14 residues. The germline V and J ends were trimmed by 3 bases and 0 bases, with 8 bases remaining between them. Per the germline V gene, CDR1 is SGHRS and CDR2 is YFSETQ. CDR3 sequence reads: CASSSTGSTDTQYF. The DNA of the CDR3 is TGCGCCAGCAGCTCTACAGGGAGCACAGATACGCAGTATTTT.

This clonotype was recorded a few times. The CDR3 DNA reads TGTGCCACCAGTTCCGGGAAAGTTACCTACGAGCAGTACTTC. Its protein is CATSSGKVTYEQYF. The chain carries TRBV24-1 and TRBJ2-7, with D perhaps matching TRBD2 (5 bases). This CDR3 is 14 amino acids long. Germline CDR1 and CDR2: KGHDR and SFDVKD. V was shortened by 6 bases and J by 2 bases, with 13 bases between the two germline ends.

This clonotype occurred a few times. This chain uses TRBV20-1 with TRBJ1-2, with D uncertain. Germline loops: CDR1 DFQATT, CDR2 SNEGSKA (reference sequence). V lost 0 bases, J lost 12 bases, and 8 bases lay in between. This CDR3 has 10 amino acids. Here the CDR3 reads CSARDVTNTF. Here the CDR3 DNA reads TGCAGTGCTAGAGATGTCACGAACACCTTC.

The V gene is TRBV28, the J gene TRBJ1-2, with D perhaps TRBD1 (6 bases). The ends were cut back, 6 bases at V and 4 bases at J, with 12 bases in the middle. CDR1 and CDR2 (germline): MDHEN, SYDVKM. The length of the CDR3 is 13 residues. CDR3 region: CASSEGGLYGYTF. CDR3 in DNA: TGTGCCAGCAGCGAAGGGGGGCTCTATGGCTACACCTTC.

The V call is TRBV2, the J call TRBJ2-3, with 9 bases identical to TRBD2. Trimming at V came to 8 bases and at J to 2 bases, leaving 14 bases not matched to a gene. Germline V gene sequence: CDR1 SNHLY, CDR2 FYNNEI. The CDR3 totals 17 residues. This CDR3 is CASAPSLSGRNTDTQYF. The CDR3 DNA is TGTGCCAGCGCCCCGTCCCTTAGCGGGAGAAACACAGATACGCAGTATTTT.

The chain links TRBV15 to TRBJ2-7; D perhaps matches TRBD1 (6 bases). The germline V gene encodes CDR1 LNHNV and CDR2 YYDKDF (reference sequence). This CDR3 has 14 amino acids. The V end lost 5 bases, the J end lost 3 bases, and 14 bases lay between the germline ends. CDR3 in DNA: TGTGCCACCAGCTCTCCCAGGGGTAGCTACGAGCAGTACTTC. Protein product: CATSSPRGSYEQYF.

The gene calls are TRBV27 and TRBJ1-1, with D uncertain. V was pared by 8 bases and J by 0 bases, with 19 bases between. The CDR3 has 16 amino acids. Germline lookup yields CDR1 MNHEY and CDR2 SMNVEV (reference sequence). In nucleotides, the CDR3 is TGTGCCAGCGGAGTAATTCGGGGTCTCATGAACACTGAAGCTTTCTTT. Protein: CASGVIRGLMNTEAFF.

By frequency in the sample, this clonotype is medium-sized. In DNA form, the CDR3 reads TGCGCCAGCAGCTTGGGTCCTTCTAGCGGGAGTGAGACCCAGTACTTC. Translating it yields CASSLGPSSGSETQYF. This rearrangement joins TRBV5-1 to TRBJ2-5, with TRBD2 identical over 10 bases. This CDR3 contains 16 residues. V gave up 0 bases and J gave up 5 bases; unmatched junction bases: 7. The germline gives CDR1 SGHRS, CDR2 YFSETQ.

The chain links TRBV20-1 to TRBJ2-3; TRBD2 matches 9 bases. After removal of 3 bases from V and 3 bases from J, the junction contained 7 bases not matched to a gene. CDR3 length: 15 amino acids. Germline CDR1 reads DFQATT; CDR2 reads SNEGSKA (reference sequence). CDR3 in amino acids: CSARSASGTTDTQYF. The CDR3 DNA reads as TGCAGTGCTAGGTCGGCTAGCGGGACAACAGATACGCAGTATTTT.

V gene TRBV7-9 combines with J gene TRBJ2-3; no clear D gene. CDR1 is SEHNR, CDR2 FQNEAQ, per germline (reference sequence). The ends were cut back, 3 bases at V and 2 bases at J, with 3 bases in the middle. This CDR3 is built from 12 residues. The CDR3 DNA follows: TGTGCCAGCAGCTTCAACACAGATACGCAGTATTTT. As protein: CASSFNTDTQYF.

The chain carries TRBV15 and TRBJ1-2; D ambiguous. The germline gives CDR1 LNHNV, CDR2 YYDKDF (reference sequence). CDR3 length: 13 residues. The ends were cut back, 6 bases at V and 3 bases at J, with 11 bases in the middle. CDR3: CATSIEGYYGYTF. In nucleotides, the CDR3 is TGTGCCACCAGTATTGAGGGATACTATGGCTACACCTTC.

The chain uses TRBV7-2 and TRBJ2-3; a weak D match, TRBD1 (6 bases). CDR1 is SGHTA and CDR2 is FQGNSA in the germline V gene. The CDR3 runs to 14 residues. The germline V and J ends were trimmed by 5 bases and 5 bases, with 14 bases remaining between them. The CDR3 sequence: CASSSQGRLDTQYF. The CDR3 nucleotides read TGTGCCAGCAGCAGTCAGGGGAGATTAGATACGCAGTATTTT.

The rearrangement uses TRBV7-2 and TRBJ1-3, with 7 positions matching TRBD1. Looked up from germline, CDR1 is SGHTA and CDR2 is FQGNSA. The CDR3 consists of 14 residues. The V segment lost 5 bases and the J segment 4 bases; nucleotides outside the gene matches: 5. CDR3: CASSQTGIGNTIYF. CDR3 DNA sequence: TGTGCCAGCAGCCAGACAGGGATCGGAAACACCATATATTTT.

CDR3 region: CASSSSGELEKLFF. Here the CDR3 DNA reads TGTGCCAGCAGCTCGTCAGGGGAGCTGGAAAAACTGTTTTTT. The chain joins TRBV7-9 to TRBJ1-4, with a tentative D call TRBD1 (6 bases). The CDR3 is 14 amino acids. Trimming left V 4 bases short and J 8 bases short, with 14 bases between. Germline-derived CDR1 and CDR2 are SEHNR and FQNEAQ (reference sequence).

CDR3 coding DNA: TGTGCCAGCAGCCTCGCTAGCGGGAGCCACAATGAGCAGTTCTTC. It is translated as CASSLASGSHNEQFF. The genes are TRBV7-2 and TRBJ2-1, with TRBD2 identical over 10 bases. CDR3 size: 15 residues. The J segment lost 5 bases and the V segment lost 5 bases, leaving 6 bases of the junction unmatched. The germline V gene has CDR1 SGHTA and CDR2 FQGNSA.

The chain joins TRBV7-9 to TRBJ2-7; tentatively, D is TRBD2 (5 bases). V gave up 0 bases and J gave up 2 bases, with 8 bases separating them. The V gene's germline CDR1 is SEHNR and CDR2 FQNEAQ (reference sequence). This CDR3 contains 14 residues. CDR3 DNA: TGTGCCAGCAGCTTAGCCGGGATGACCTACGAGCAGTACTTC. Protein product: CASSLAGMTYEQYF.

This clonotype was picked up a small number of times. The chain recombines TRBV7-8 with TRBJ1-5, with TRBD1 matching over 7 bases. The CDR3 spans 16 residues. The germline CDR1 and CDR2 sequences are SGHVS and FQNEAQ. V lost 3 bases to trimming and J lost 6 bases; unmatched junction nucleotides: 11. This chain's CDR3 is CASSFYVQGRAQPQHF. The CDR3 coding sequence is TGTGCCAGCAGCTTCTATGTACAGGGGAGGGCTCAGCCCCAGCATTTT. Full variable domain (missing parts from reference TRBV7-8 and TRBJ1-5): GAGVSQSPRYKVAKRGQDVALRCDPISGHVSLFWYQQALGQGPEFLTYFQNEAQLDKSGLPSDRFFAERPEGSVSTLKIQRTQQEDSAVYLCASSFYVQGRAQPQHFGDGTRLSIL.

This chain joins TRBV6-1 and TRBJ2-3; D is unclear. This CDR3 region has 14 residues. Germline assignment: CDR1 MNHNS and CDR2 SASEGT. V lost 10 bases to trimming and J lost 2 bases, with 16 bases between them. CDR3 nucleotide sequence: TGTGCCACCAAAAACCGCCCTAACACAGATACGCAGTATTTT. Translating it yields CATKNRPNTDTQYF.

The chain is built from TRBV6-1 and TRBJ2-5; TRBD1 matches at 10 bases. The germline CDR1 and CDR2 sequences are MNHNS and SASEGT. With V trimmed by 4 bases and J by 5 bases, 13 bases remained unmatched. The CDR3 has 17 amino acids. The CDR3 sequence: CASSGRDRGNTRETQYF. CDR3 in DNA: TGTGCCAGCAGTGGGAGGGACAGGGGTAACACTAGGGAGACCCAGTACTTC.

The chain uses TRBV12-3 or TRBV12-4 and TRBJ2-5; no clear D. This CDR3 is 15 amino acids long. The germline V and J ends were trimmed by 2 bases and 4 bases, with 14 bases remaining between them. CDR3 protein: CASSLNGQMRETQYF. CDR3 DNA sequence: TGTGCCAGCAGTTTAAACGGTCAGATGAGAGAGACCCAGTACTTC.

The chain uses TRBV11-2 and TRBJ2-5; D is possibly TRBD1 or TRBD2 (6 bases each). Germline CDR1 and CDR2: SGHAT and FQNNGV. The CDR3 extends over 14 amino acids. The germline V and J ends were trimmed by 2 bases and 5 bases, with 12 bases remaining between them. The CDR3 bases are TGTGCCAGCAGCTTATTAGGGGGGTATGAGACCCAGTACTTC. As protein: CASSLLGGYETQYF.

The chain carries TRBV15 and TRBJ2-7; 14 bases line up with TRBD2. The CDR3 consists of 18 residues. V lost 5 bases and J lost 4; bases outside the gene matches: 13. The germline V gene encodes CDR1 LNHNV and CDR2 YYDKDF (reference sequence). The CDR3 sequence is CATSLGTSGRRMGYEQYF. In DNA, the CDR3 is TGTGCCACCAGCCTCGGGACTAGCGGGAGACGAATGGGGTACGAGCAGTACTTC.

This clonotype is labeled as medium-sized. DNA of the CDR3: TGTGCCAGCAGCTTAGGGCCGAATAGTGACAATGAGCAGTTCTTC. This translates into CASSLGPNSDNEQFF. The chain carries TRBV7-7 and TRBJ2-1; D call uncertain. Trimming took off 1 base at V and 5 bases at J, with 12 bases between the two ends. The CDR3 is made up of 15 amino acids. CDR1 is SSHAT and CDR2 is FNYEAQ in the germline V gene (reference sequence).

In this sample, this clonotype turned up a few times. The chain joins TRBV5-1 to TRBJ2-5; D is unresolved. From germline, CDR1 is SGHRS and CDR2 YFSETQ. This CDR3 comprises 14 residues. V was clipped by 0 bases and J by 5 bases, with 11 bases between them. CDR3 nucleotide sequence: TGCGCCAGCAGCTTGGGGCAGTACGCGGAGACCCAGTACTTC. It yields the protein CASSLGQYAETQYF.

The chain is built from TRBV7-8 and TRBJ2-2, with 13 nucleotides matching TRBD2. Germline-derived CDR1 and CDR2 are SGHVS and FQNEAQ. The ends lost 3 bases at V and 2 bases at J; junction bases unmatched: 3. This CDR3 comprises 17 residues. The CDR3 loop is CASSFPGLAGNTGELFF. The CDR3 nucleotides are TGTGCCAGCAGCTTCCCGGGACTAGCGGGAAACACCGGGGAGCTGTTTTTT.